The 16 T cell receptor beta chains reported below all come from one sample, sequenced in a study of cytotoxic CD8 clonotypes in ibrutinib-treated CLL listed by TCRdb under 2021. Libraries were made using the immunoSEQ multiplex PCR assay. In its TCRdb copy, this immuneACCESS table keeps in-frame sequences only and misses some clones. Where compared with another copy, unresolved V genes explain less than half of these, and the others have no known cause. The sample profile shows about 86,000 clones; about 82% of them were found once. Roughly 5.4% of the sample belongs to the ten largest clones. Here the sequenced sample was PBMCs, taken before ibrutinib treatment. Every receptor here comes from a human donor with chronic lymphocytic leukemia.

This chain links TRBV28 with TRBJ2-7; 7 positions agree with TRBD1. V was pared by 8 bases and J by 2 bases, with 9 bases of the junction left unmatched. CDR3 length: 14 amino acids. The V gene's germline CDR1 is MDHEN and CDR2 SYDVKM. CDR3 coding DNA: TGTGCCAGCGTAGGGACAGCCTTTACCTACGAGCAGTACTTC. Residues: CASVGTAFTYEQYF.

The chain joins TRBV4-1 to TRBJ1-1; 7 bases line up with TRBD1. Germline V gives CDR1 MGHRA, CDR2 YSYEKL. The CDR3 spans 14 residues. V lost 3 bases to trimming and J lost 4 bases; unmatched junction nucleotides: 5. Written as DNA, the CDR3 is TGCGCCAGCAGCCAGATTACAGGGGCCACTGAAGCTTTCTTT. Translated, it gives CASSQITGATEAFF.

This clone was seen a single time. The chain recombines TRBV5-4 with TRBJ1-1; D is uncertain. This CDR3 spans 15 amino acids. V was trimmed by 0 bases and J by 6 bases, leaving 15 bases between them. The germline V gene has CDR1 SGHNT and CDR2 YYREEE (reference sequence). CDR3: CASSLDSLRRAEAFF. CDR3 nucleotide sequence: TGTGCCAGCAGCTTGGACTCTCTCAGGCGGGCTGAAGCTTTCTTT.

The V call is TRBV5-1, the J call TRBJ2-3; D uncertain. The CDR3 is 18 residues long. Between the trimmed V and J ends, which lost 0 bases and 0 bases, there was a span of 17 bases. CDR1 and CDR2 from the germline V gene are SGHRS and YFSETQ. CDR3 residues: CASSLDGSARGSTDTQYF. Here the CDR3 DNA reads TGCGCCAGCAGCTTGGACGGGTCGGCCAGAGGAAGCACAGATACGCAGTATTTT. The variable domain in full, completed from reference TRBV5-1 and TRBJ2-3, reads KAGVTQTPRYLIKTRGQQVTLSCSPISGHRSVSWYQQTPGQGLQFLFEYFSETQRNKGNFPGRFSGRQFSNSRSEMNVSTLELGDSALYLCASSLDGSARGSTDTQYFGPGTRLTVL.

The table lists this clone with a count of one. The gene calls are TRBV7-3 and TRBJ2-1; possibly TRBD2 for D (6 bases). Trimming shortened V by 1 base and J by 9 bases, and 16 bases separated the two germline ends. In germline, CDR1 is SGHTA, CDR2 FQGTGA. The length of the CDR3 is 15 residues. CDR3 sequence reads: CASSLRRETFGEQFF. CDR3 nucleotides: TGTGCCAGCAGCTTAAGGCGGGAAACTTTCGGTGAGCAGTTCTTC.

The chain employs TRBV28 and TRBJ2-3, with TRBD2 matching over 9 bases. This CDR3 region has 16 residues. After removal of 6 bases from V and 1 base from J, the junction contained 8 bases not matched to a gene. Germline CDR1 reads MDHEN; CDR2 reads SYDVKM. CDR3 sequence (DNA): TGTGCCAGCAGGTCGAGACGGACTAGCGGCACAGATACGCAGTATTTT. This encodes CASRSRRTSGTDTQYF.

V and J are TRBV28 and TRBJ2-5, with 9 bases identical to TRBD2. This CDR3 region has 15 residues. Per the germline V gene, CDR1 is MDHEN and CDR2 is SYDVKM. Trimming cost V 5 bases and J 2 bases; bases outside gene matches: 6. The CDR3 DNA sequence: TGTGCCAGCAGTCGTCTAGCGGGGATACAAGAGACCCAGTACTTC. This codes for CASSRLAGIQETQYF. The full variable domain, in which reference TRBV28 and TRBJ2-5 provide the parts outside the CDR3, is DVKVTQSSRYLVKRTGEKVFLECVQDMDHENMFWYRQDPGLGLRLIYFSYDVKMKEKGDIPEGYSVSREKKERFSLILESASTNQTSMYLCASSRLAGIQETQYFGPGTRLLVL.

The chain recombines TRBV27 with TRBJ2-7; 8 bases match TRBD2. Per germline, CDR1 MNHEY and CDR2 SMNVEV (reference sequence). The J segment lost 2 bases and the V segment lost 6 bases, leaving 12 bases of the junction unmatched. This CDR3 region has 16 residues. The CDR3 DNA sequence: TGTGCCAGCAGCCCCTCGACCGGGACTAGAGCCTACGAGCAGTACTTC. Protein: CASSPSTGTRAYEQYF.

This chain links TRBV10-3 with TRBJ2-7; 8 bases are a match to TRBD1. V was clipped by 0 bases and J by 2 bases; unmatched bases: 6. The germline gives CDR1 ENHRY, CDR2 SYGVKD. The length of the CDR3 is 16 residues. CDR3 region: CAISESGTGSPYEQYF. The DNA of the CDR3 is TGTGCCATCAGTGAGTCGGGGACAGGTTCACCCTACGAGCAGTACTTC.

This clone appeared a few times. This sequence joins TRBV28 and TRBJ1-5; D perhaps matches TRBD1 (6 bases). Trimming removed 5 bases from V and 2 bases from J, with 16 bases in between. CDR3 size: 16 residues. Germline CDR1 is MDHEN and CDR2 is SYDVKM. In DNA form, the CDR3 reads TGTGCCAGCAGTATCAAACAGGGTTCGGGCAATCAGCCCCAGCATTTT. It translates to CASSIKQGSGNQPQHF.

The chain is built from TRBV6-5 and TRBJ2-2; 7 bases match TRBD2. V shed 0 bases and J 5 bases; nucleotides not matched to a gene: 0. The CDR3 consists of 14 residues. Per germline, CDR1 MNHEY and CDR2 SVGAGI. As DNA, the CDR3 is TGTGCCAGCAGTTACTCGCGGGGGACCGGGGAGCTGTTTTTT. It is translated as CASSYSRGTGELFF.

The CDR3 spells CASSEEGNDEKLFF. CDR3 nucleotide sequence: TGTGCCAGCAGTGAAGAGGGGAATGATGAAAAACTGTTTTTT. The chain carries TRBV2 and TRBJ1-4, with D possibly matching TRBD1 (5 bases). CDR1 is SNHLY, CDR2 FYNNEI, per germline. The CDR3 totals 14 residues. The V end was cut by 1 base, the J end by 6 bases, with 9 bases between. Together with reference TRBV2 and TRBJ1-4, the CDR3 gives the full variable domain: EPEVTQTPSHQVTQMGQEVILRCVPISNHLYFYWYRQILGQKVEFLVSFYNNEISEKSEIFDDQFSVERPDGSNFTLKIRSTKLEDSAMYFCASSEEGNDEKLFFGSGTQLSVL.

The chain couples TRBV5-1 to TRBJ2-3; 15 nucleotides align to TRBD2. The junction had 3 bases not matched to a gene; V was cut back by 3 bases and J by 4 bases. The CDR3 contains 16 residues. Germline CDR1 reads SGHRS; CDR2 reads YFSETQ. This CDR3 is CASSSGLAGGADTQYF. The CDR3 DNA is TGCGCCAGCAGCTCTGGACTAGCGGGAGGGGCAGATACGCAGTATTTT. Drawing the rest from reference TRBV5-1 and TRBJ2-3, the complete variable domain is KAGVTQTPRYLIKTRGQQVTLSCSPISGHRSVSWYQQTPGQGLQFLFEYFSETQRNKGNFPGRFSGRQFSNSRSEMNVSTLELGDSALYLCASSSGLAGGADTQYFGPGTRLTVL.

This clone came up a few times. V is TRBV23-1 and J is TRBJ2-5; perhaps TRBD1 as D (5 bases). TRBV23-1 is identified as an open reading frame with a role that is uncertain. This CDR3 spans 12 amino acids. The V and J ends lost 8 bases and 6 bases respectively, with 13 bases between them. The CDR3 region has the DNA TGCGCCAGCGTCATAGGGGAAAAGACCCAGTACTTC. Encoded protein: CASVIGEKTQYF.

The sample holds one count of this clone. The J gene is TRBJ2-7, the V gene TRBV19, with a tentative D call TRBD1 (5 bases). Trimming removed 7 bases at V and 1 base at J, with 8 bases between. Germline CDR1 is LNHDA and CDR2 is SQIVND (reference sequence). The CDR3 is made up of 12 amino acids. The CDR3 sequence is CASKDRSYEQYF. CDR3 nucleotide sequence: TGTGCCAGTAAAGACAGATCCTACGAGCAGTACTTC.

The chain carries TRBV19 and TRBJ2-3; no reliable D call. V was clipped by 7 bases and J by 0 bases, with 14 bases between them. CDR3 length: 15 amino acids. CDR1 and CDR2 from the germline V gene are LNHDA and SQIVND (reference sequence). The CDR3 bases are TGTGCCAGTACTTCCGGTCGGCTTAGCACAGATACGCAGTATTTT. This codes for CASTSGRLSTDTQYF.